This T cell receptor beta chain was identified in a study of T-cell memory formation after mild COVID-19. Overall study: For the most part, TCR clusters were specific to one donor. Overall study findings and caveats: There were some responding clones in pre-infection memory, which suggested that cross-reactive memory had joined. Clones which contracted sat mainly in CM and EM if CD4+, and in EMRA if CD8+.

In this sample, this clonotype turned up a few times. Antigen: not known. Germline V gene lookup returns CDR1 SGHRS and CDR2 YFSETQ. The CDR3 length is 17 residues. Trimming stripped 0 bases from V and 2 bases from J, with 12 bases between. TCRdb redid the calling of the 5' RACE reads with MiXCR, one entry per CDR3 protein. The sample yields about 340,000 distinct CDR3 sequences, about 16% seen once. The sequence was collected from a man in his late teens or twenties who had mild COVID-19 (a few samples of this study predate the infection). Cell type and time point are not known. This chain uses TRBV5-1 with TRBJ2-6, with D perhaps TRBD1 (6 bases). Sequencing was performed on PBMCs or a T cell subset sorted from them (not recorded which). The CDR3 DNA follows: TGCGCCAGCAGCTTGGAACCAACAGGGACTGGGGCCAACGTCCTGACTTTC. It specifies CASSLEPTGTGANVLTF.